This section outlines one T cell receptor (beta chain) sequence together with its context. Antigen unknown. A single base is all that separates this from a far larger clone, so a read error is likely. The data were obtained in a study of prognosis after radiotherapy for stage I lung cancer. Overall study findings and caveats: Gene usage of TRBV and TRBJ reportedly differed between patients with and without metastases.

Amplification of the TCR beta CDR3 (from genomic DNA) was done by two-round multiplex PCR. First-round PCR, the initial amplification, used primers specific to each TRBV and TRBJ gene. TCRdb redid the calling of the multiplex PCR reads with MiXCR, one entry per CDR3 protein. The repertoire has 8,500 or so distinct CDR3 sequences, approximately 60% of them found once; the top ten carry over 15%. The CDR3 extends over 13 amino acids. Per the germline V gene, CDR1 is SEHNR and CDR2 is FQNEAQ (reference sequence). This rearrangement joins TRBV7-9 to TRBJ2-5; perhaps TRBD2 as D (6 bases). The J call is uncertain, as TRBJ2-1 better fits the DNA end. The input for sequencing was PBMCs, taken before or after stereotactic body radiation therapy (not recorded which). This clonotype was obtained from a donor over 45 with non-small cell lung cancer. CDR3: CASSLWTINEQFF. Here the CDR3 DNA reads TGTGCCAGCAGCCTCTGGACTATCAATGAGCAGTTCTTC.